This T cell receptor (beta chain) was observed in a study of T cells after yellow fever vaccination. Overall study findings and caveats: Booster samples showed a return of most primary-vaccination clones (about 96% CD4, over 70% CD8). Bulk-population clonotypes that are abundant could appear as contaminants in FACS-sorted repertoires.

Points on this clonotype: Its target is not known.

One entry per CDR3 protein, called by TCRdb with MiXCR from the 5' RACE reads. The sample consists of 300,000 to 400,000 distinct CDR3 sequences, under 5% of them appearing once. The sample consisted of PBMCs, taken 5 days after the yellow fever booster vaccination. The sequence came from a man aged 18 to 30 who received the YFV17D yellow fever vaccine.

The CDR3 here is CASSGSGTGKETQYF. For the CDR3, the DNA is TGTGCCAGCAGCGGCTCCGGGACAGGGAAAGAGACCCAGTACTTC. The chain joins TRBV9 to TRBJ2-5, with 9 bases identical to TRBD1. CDR1 is SGDLS and CDR2 is YYNGEE in the germline V gene. This CDR3 is 15 amino acids long. V gave up 3 bases and J gave up 3 bases; unmatched junction bases: 6.